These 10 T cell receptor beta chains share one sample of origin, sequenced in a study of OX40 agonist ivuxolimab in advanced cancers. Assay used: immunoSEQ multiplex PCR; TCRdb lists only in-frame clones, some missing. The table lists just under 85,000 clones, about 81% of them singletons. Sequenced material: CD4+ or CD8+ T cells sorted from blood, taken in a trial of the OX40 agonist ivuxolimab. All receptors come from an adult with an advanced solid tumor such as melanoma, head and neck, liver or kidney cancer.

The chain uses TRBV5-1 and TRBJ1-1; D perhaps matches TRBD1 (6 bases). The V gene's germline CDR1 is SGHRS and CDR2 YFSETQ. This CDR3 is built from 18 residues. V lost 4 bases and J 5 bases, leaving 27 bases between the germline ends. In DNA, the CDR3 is TGCGCCAGCAGCCGGACGATGGACAGAATAGCAACGCGGACTGAAGCTTTCTTT. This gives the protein CASSRTMDRIATRTEAFF.

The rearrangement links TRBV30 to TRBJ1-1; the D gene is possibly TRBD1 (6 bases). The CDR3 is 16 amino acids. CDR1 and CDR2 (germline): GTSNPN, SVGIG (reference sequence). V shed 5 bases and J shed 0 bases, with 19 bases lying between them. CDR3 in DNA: TGTGCCTGGCCACCCGACCGGGACACCTTGAACACTGAAGCTTTCTTT. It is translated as CAWPPDRDTLNTEAFF.

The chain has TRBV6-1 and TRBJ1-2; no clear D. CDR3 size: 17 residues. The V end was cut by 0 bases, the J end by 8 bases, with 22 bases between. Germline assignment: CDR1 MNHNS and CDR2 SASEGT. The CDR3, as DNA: TGTGCCAGCAGTGAAGCTTCTGTCTTGGAGCAGTTAAAGGGCTACACCTTC. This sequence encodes CASSEASVLEQLKGYTF.

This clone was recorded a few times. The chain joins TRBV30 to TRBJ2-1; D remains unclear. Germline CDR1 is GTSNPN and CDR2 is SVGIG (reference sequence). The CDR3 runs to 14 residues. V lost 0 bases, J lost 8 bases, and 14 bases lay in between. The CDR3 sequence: CAWSVVPSGYEQFF. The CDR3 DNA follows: TGTGCCTGGAGTGTAGTCCCCTCCGGGTATGAGCAGTTCTTC.

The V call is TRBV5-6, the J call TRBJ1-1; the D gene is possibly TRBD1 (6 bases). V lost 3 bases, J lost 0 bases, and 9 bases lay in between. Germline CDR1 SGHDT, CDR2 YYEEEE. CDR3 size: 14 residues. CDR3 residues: CASSWTVLNTEAFF. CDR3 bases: TGTGCCAGCAGCTGGACAGTGTTGAACACTGAAGCTTTCTTT.

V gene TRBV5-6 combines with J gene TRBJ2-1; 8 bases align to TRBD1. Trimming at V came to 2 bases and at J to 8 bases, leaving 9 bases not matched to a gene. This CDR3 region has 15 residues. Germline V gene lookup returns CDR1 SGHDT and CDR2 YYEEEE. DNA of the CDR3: TGTGCCAGCAGCTTTTGGCCGACAGGGGTCGATGAGCAGTTCTTC. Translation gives CASSFWPTGVDEQFF.

This CDR3 reads CAWSPPSSSYEQYF. Here the CDR3 DNA reads TGTGCCTGGAGCCCCCCGAGTAGTTCCTACGAGCAGTACTTC. This chain joins TRBV30 and TRBJ2-7; no clear D. The CDR3 totals 14 residues. Trimming removed 3 bases at V and 1 base at J, with 13 bases between. Germline CDR1 is GTSNPN and CDR2 is SVGIG (reference sequence).

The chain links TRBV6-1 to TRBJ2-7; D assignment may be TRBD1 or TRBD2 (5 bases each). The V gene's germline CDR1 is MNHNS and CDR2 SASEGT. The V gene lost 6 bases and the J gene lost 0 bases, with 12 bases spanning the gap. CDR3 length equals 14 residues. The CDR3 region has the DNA TGTGCCAGCAGGCACCCGGGGACCTCCTACGAGCAGTACTTC. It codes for CASRHPGTSYEQYF.

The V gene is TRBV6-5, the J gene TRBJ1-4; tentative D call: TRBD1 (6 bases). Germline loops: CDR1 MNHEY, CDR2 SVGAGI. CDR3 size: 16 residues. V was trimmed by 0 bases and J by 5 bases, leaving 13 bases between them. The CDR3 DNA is TGTGCCAGCAGTTACTCGGGGGGGGCGCAAAATGAAAAACTGTTTTTT. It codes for CASSYSGGAQNEKLFF.

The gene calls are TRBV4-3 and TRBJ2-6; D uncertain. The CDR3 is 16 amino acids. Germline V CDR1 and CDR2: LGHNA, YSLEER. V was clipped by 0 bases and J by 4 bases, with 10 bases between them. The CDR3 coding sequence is TGCGCCAGCAGCCAAGATAGAGACTCCGGGGCCAACGTCCTGACTTTC. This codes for CASSQDRDSGANVLTF.